The 17 T cell receptor beta chains in this list originate from one sample, sequenced in a study of cytotoxic CD8 clonotypes in ibrutinib-treated CLL. Method: immunoSEQ multiplex PCR; TCRdb's copy keeps in-frame clones and lacks some. Of tens of thousands of clones in the sample, less than 75% were seen once. Sequenced here: PBMCs, sampled before ibrutinib treatment. These receptors all stem from a human donor with chronic lymphocytic leukemia.

The J gene is TRBJ1-5, the V gene TRBV4-1; a weak D match, TRBD1 (5 bases). CDR1 is MGHRA, CDR2 YSYEKL, per germline. Trimming cost V 0 bases and J 9 bases, with 18 bases left between them. The CDR3 length is 16 residues. The chain's CDR3 is CASSQDRQPMLGPQHF. CDR3 sequence (DNA): TGCGCCAGCAGCCAAGATAGACAGCCGATGCTGGGGCCCCAGCATTTT.

The chain has TRBV7-8 and TRBJ2-3; 11 bases align to TRBD2. This CDR3 region has 18 residues. After removal of 1 base from V and 3 bases from J, the junction contained 9 bases not matched to a gene. CDR1 SGHVS and CDR2 FQNEAQ come from the germline V gene. The CDR3 coding sequence is TGTGCCAGCAGCTTAGGTAGCGGGAGGGCGAGGGATACAGATACGCAGTATTTT. It is translated as CASSLGSGRARDTDTQYF. The full variable domain, its missing parts supplied by reference TRBV7-8 and TRBJ2-3, is GAGVSQSPRYKVAKRGQDVALRCDPISGHVSLFWYQQALGQGPEFLTYFQNEAQLDKSGLPSDRFFAERPEGSVSTLKIQRTQQEDSAVYLCASSLGSGRARDTDTQYFGPGTRLTVL.

V gene TRBV28 combines with J gene TRBJ2-7; D not resolved. Looked up from germline, CDR1 is MDHEN and CDR2 is SYDVKM. This CDR3 is built from 14 residues. V lost 6 bases to trimming and J lost 0 bases, with 12 bases between them. The CDR3 region is CASRKQVTSYEQYF. CDR3 in DNA: TGTGCCAGCAGGAAGCAGGTCACCTCCTACGAGCAGTACTTC.

The chain recombines TRBV10-2 with TRBJ2-7; D is undetermined. Between the trimmed V and J ends, which lost 6 bases and 3 bases, there was a span of 9 bases. There are 12 residues in the CDR3. Germline CDR1 is WSHSY and CDR2 is SAAADI. CDR3 sequence: CASSVYSYEQYF. CDR3 DNA sequence: TGCGCCAGCAGCGTATACAGCTACGAGCAGTACTTC.

CDR3 sequence reads: CASSVSPTGELFF. The CDR3 nucleotides are TGTGCCAGCAGCGTAAGCCCCACCGGGGAGCTGTTTTTT. The V and J genes are TRBV9 and TRBJ2-2, with unresolved D. Germline V CDR1 and CDR2: SGDLS, YYNGEE. V dropped 1 base and J dropped 4 bases, with 5 bases sitting between them. CDR3 length: 13 residues.

The chain uses TRBV20-1 and TRBJ1-2; D gene ambiguous. This CDR3 contains 9 residues. V gave up 1 base and J gave up 7 bases, with 1 base separating them. Germline V CDR1 and CDR2: DFQATT, SNEGSKA (reference sequence). CDR3 sequence: CSARGGYTF. DNA for the CDR3: TGCAGTGCTAGAGGTGGCTACACCTTC.

The rearrangement uses TRBV11-2 and TRBJ2-7; TRBD2 matches at 8 bases. This CDR3 is 15 amino acids long. Looked up from germline, CDR1 is SGHAT and CDR2 is FQNNGV. The J segment lost 2 bases and the V segment lost 6 bases, leaving 9 bases of the junction unmatched. CDR3 region: CASRALSGSAYEQYF. CDR3 bases: TGTGCCAGCAGGGCTCTGAGCGGGAGTGCCTACGAGCAGTACTTC.

This clone showed up just a few times. The chain links TRBV10-3 to TRBJ1-6; 8 bases line up with TRBD1. V gave up 6 bases and J gave up 3 bases; unmatched junction bases: 1. This CDR3 spans 14 amino acids. Germline loops: CDR1 ENHRY, CDR2 SYGVKD. For the CDR3, the DNA is TGTGCCATCAGGGGGACAGGCTATAATTCACCCCTCCACTTT. Residues: CAIRGTGYNSPLHF.

The gene calls are TRBV2 and TRBJ2-7, with a weak D call TRBD2 (5 bases). The ends were cut back, 4 bases at V and 6 bases at J, with 13 bases in the middle. CDR1 is SNHLY, CDR2 FYNNEI, per germline. This CDR3 is built from 13 residues. The chain's CDR3 is CASSAWSGGEQYF. DNA of the CDR3: TGTGCCAGCAGTGCCTGGAGTGGAGGCGAGCAGTACTTC.

This clone was seen only once. This chain joins TRBV29-1 and TRBJ2-1, with 7 bases identical to TRBD2. The CDR3 sequence is 14 residues long. Trimming at V came to 6 bases and at J to 7 bases, leaving 12 bases not matched to a gene. Germline CDR1 reads SQVTM; CDR2 reads ANQGSEA. DNA of the CDR3: TGCAGCGTGACTCCGACTAGCTTGGGTAATGAGCAGTTCTTC. Protein sequence: CSVTPTSLGNEQFF.

V and J are TRBV2 and TRBJ2-7; maybe TRBD1 (5 bases). CDR1 is SNHLY, CDR2 FYNNEI, per germline. V was cut by 4 bases and J by 2 bases, with 9 bases left in between. This CDR3 contains 13 residues. In DNA, the CDR3 is TGTGCCAGCAGTGCCCCAGGGACCTACGAGCAGTACTTC. This translates into CASSAPGTYEQYF. The full variable domain, completed using reference TRBV2 and TRBJ2-7, is EPEVTQTPSHQVTQMGQEVILRCVPISNHLYFYWYRQILGQKVEFLVSFYNNEISEKSEIFDDQFSVERPDGSNFTLKIRSTKLEDSAMYFCASSAPGTYEQYFGPGTRLTVT.

Only a few counts were recorded for this clone. The rearrangement links TRBV10-3 to TRBJ2-1; unclear D gene. The germline CDR1 and CDR2 sequences are ENHRY and SYGVKD. Trimming removed 3 bases from V and 2 bases from J, with 8 bases in between. The CDR3 sequence is 14 residues long. In nucleotides, the CDR3 is TGTGCCATCAGTGATGACGGACCCTACAATGAGCAGTTCTTC. It codes for CAISDDGPYNEQFF.

V is TRBV6-6 and J is TRBJ2-7; D is undetermined. From germline, CDR1 is MNHNY and CDR2 SVGAGI (reference sequence). The germline V and J ends were trimmed by 5 bases and 5 bases, with 4 bases remaining between them. The CDR3 is made up of 10 amino acids. The CDR3 here is CASSRHEQYF. The CDR3 DNA reads as TGTGCCAGCAGTCGTCACGAGCAGTACTTC.

The chain employs TRBV2 and TRBJ2-5; 9 bases are a match to TRBD1. CDR3 size: 16 residues. V shed 6 bases, J shed 4 bases, and the junction held 12 bases outside the gene matches. Germline CDR1 is SNHLY and CDR2 is FYNNEI. The CDR3 DNA is TGTGCCAGCAGGTCCGAACAGGGGGCGCACAGAGAGACCCAGTACTTC. Translating it yields CASRSEQGAHRETQYF.

The V gene is TRBV29-1, the J gene TRBJ2-5, with a tentative D call TRBD1 (5 bases). Germline values: CDR1 SQVTM, CDR2 ANQGSEA. CDR3 length: 12 residues. Deletions cut 5 bases from V and 3 bases from J, with 10 bases between. The CDR3 nucleotides read TGCAGCGTTACAGGTGCCAAAGAGACCCAGTACTTC. It encodes CSVTGAKETQYF.

The chain is built from TRBV19 and TRBJ2-7; D perhaps matches TRBD1 (6 bases). The CDR3 loop spans 14 amino acids. CDR1 LNHDA and CDR2 SQIVND come from the germline V gene (reference sequence). The V end was cut by 3 bases, the J end by 4 bases, with 13 bases between. The CDR3 DNA sequence: TGTGCCAGTAGTATGCCAACAGGGAATTACGAGCAGTACTTC. It is translated as CASSMPTGNYEQYF.

This clone was recorded a few times. The V call is TRBV10-3, the J call TRBJ1-3; no clear D gene. V lost 3 bases to trimming and J lost 0 bases, with 9 bases between them. There are 15 residues in the CDR3. In germline, CDR1 is ENHRY, CDR2 SYGVKD. This CDR3 reads CAISDGQFSGNTIYF. The DNA of the CDR3 is TGTGCCATCAGTGACGGCCAGTTCTCTGGAAACACCATATATTTT.